This T cell receptor (beta chain) emerged from a study of CD8 T cells in ankylosing spondylitis. Whole-study findings and limits: One TCR beta motif, made up of several highly homologous variants, appeared characteristic of ankylosing spondylitis blood.

CDR3 length: 14 amino acids. Germline-derived CDR1 and CDR2 are MNHNS and SASEGT. Deletions cut 2 bases from V and 1 base from J, with 8 bases between. Making the TCR beta libraries involved quantitative 5'-RACE with molecular barcodes. TCRdb itself ran the 5' RACE reads through MiXCR, one entry per CDR3 protein. The top ten clones hold less than 15% of a sample with 380,000 or so distinct CDR3 sequences, 20% of them seen once. This clonotype turned up a few times. Its specificity is not known. Sequencing input: blood, either unsorted or a sorted T cell fraction (not recorded which). The chain carries TRBV6-1 and TRBJ1-1; perhaps TRBD1 as D (6 bases). The TCR sequence derives from a male donor with ankylosing spondylitis or in good health (not recorded which). CDR3 coding DNA: TGTGCCAGCAGTGAAACAGGGAGGAACACTGAAGCTTTCTTT. It encodes CASSETGRNTEAFF.